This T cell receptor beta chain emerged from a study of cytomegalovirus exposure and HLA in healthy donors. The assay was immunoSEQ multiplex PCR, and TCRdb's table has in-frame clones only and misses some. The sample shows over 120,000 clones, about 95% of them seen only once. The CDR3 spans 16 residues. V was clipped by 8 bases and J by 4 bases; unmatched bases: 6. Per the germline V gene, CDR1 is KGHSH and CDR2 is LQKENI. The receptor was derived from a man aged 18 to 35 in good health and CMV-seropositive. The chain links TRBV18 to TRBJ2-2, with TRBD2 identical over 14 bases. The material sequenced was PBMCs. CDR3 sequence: CASGGLAGAGTGELFF. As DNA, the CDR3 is TGTGCCAGCGGGGGACTAGCGGGAGCAGGCACCGGGGAGCTGTTTTTT.